The 28 T cell receptor beta chains in this list originate from one sample, sequenced in a study of response to subunit inactivated influenza vaccine. MiXCR, applied by TCRdb to the RT-PCR reads, yields one record per CDR3 protein. The data show roughly 710,000 distinct CDR3 sequences, roughly 15% seen once. The specimen was PBMCs from blood, collected around 14 days before vaccination. These receptors were taken from a man aged 50-59 years who received an inactivated influenza vaccine.

In its sample, this clonotype was seen a few times. The rearrangement joins TRBV21-1 to TRBJ2-5; whether TRBD2, the table's D call, matches the DNA was not checked. TRBV21-1 is a known pseudogene. CDR3 length equals 15 residues. This CDR3 reads CASSMGLAGGVTQYF. In DNA, the CDR3 is TGTGCCAGCAGCATGGGACTAGCGGGAGGTGTGACCCAGTACTTC.

The chain is built from TRBV4-3 and TRBJ2-3, with 8 bases fitting TRBD2. With 3 bases clipped from V and 2 bases from J, the junction kept 7 bases outside the gene matches. Per the germline V gene, CDR1 is LGHNA and CDR2 is YSLEER. The CDR3 covers 16 residues. The CDR3 nucleotides are TGCGCCAGCAGCCAGCCCAGCGGGAGAAACACAGATACGCAGTATTTT. Residues: CASSQPSGRNTDTQYF.

The chain carries TRBV20-1 and TRBJ1-5; no clear D. Trimming took off 0 bases at V and 7 bases at J, with 13 bases between the two ends. The CDR3 contains 14 residues. CDR1 and CDR2 from the germline V gene are DFQATT and SNEGSKA (reference sequence). CDR3 DNA: TGCAGTGCTAGAGATCTGGTATCCGGCCAGCCCCAGCATTTT. As protein: CSARDLVSGQPQHF.

Only a few counts were recorded for this clonotype. The chain employs TRBV6-2 or TRBV6-3 and TRBJ1-1; D unclear. In germline, CDR1 is MNHEY, CDR2 SVGEGT. The V gene lost 5 bases and the J gene lost 4 bases, with 14 bases spanning the gap. There are 14 residues in the CDR3. The CDR3 spells CASSTTLLGTEAFF. CDR3 bases: TGTGCCAGCAGTACCACACTGTTAGGCACTGAAGCTTTCTTT.

A few counts support this clonotype. V gene TRBV30 combines with J gene TRBJ1-6; D gene ambiguous. There are 12 residues in the CDR3. CDR1 GTSNPN and CDR2 SVGIG come from the germline V gene (reference sequence). With 0 bases removed from V and 5 bases from J, the gap between germline ends came to 2 bases. The CDR3 loop reads CAWSVNNSPLHF. The CDR3, as DNA: TGTGCCTGGAGTGTAAATAATTCACCCCTCCACTTT.

The J gene is TRBJ1-2, the V gene TRBV10-3, with 8 bases aligning to TRBD1. The V gene end was trimmed by 6 bases and the J gene end by 4 bases; junction bases not matched to a gene: 13. The germline V gene has CDR1 ENHRY and CDR2 SYGVKD. The CDR3 has 16 residues. This CDR3 reads CAISNSDRGGSYGYTF. Written as DNA, the CDR3 is TGTGCCATCAGCAACTCCGACAGGGGTGGAAGCTATGGCTACACCTTC.

This chain links TRBV4-1 with TRBJ1-1; D ambiguous. Germline V lookup: CDR1 MGHRA, CDR2 YSYEKL. Trimming left V 0 bases short and J 1 base short, with 9 bases between. CDR3 length: 15 residues. CDR3 loop: CASSQDSVSNTEAFF. The CDR3 coding sequence is TGCGCCAGCAGCCAAGATTCGGTGTCGAACACTGAAGCTTTCTTT.

This clonotype was detected only a few times. This sequence may be a read error, since a much larger clone differs from it by one base. The chain employs TRBV29-1 and TRBJ1-5; 7 nucleotides align to TRBD1. Germline V lookup: CDR1 SQVTM, CDR2 ANQGSEA. The V and J ends lost 4 bases and 5 bases, in that order; junction bases with no gene match: 5. The CDR3 has 13 amino acids. CDR3 protein: CSVGQGGHQPQHF. CDR3 DNA sequence: TGCAGCGTTGGACAGGGCGGTCATCAGCCCCAGCATTTT.

This clonotype turned up a few times. This sequence joins TRBV4-3 and TRBJ2-7, with TRBD1 identical over 8 bases. After removal of 0 bases from V and 3 bases from J, the junction contained 7 bases not matched to a gene. This CDR3 has 16 amino acids. Germline assignment: CDR1 LGHNA and CDR2 YSLEER. The CDR3 region has the DNA TGCGCCAGCAGCCAAGATCGGGGCGGACAGGGCTACGAGCAGTACTTC. Residues: CASSQDRGGQGYEQYF.

This clonotype has more than one count but fewer than ten. The rearrangement joins TRBV5-6 to TRBJ1-2, with 7 bases aligning to TRBD1. The CDR3 is made up of 16 amino acids. Losses at the gene ends were 4 bases for V and 4 bases for J; bases not matched to a gene: 13. Germline CDR1 is SGHDT and CDR2 is YYEEEE. CDR3 sequence (DNA): TGTGCCAGCAGCCCGTCCGGGACAGCAACCCTCTATGGCTACACCTTC. This translates into CASSPSGTATLYGYTF.

V gene TRBV2 combines with J gene TRBJ2-7; D not resolved. This CDR3 contains 11 residues. Per the germline V gene, CDR1 is SNHLY and CDR2 is FYNNEI. With 3 bases removed from V and 5 bases from J, the gap between germline ends came to 5 bases. The CDR3 DNA is TGTGCCAGCAGTGACCGCCACGAGCAGTACTTC. Its protein product is CASSDRHEQYF.

This clonotype was seen a handful of times. The chain is built from TRBV2 and TRBJ2-1; either TRBD1 or TRBD2 may fit D (5 bases each). The germline gives CDR1 SNHLY, CDR2 FYNNEI. V shed 7 bases and J shed 4 bases, with 14 bases lying between them. This CDR3 spans 14 amino acids. The CDR3 sequence is CASTGPSRYNEQFF. As DNA, the CDR3 is TGTGCCAGCACGGGACCCAGCAGGTACAATGAGCAGTTCTTC. The full variable domain, completed using reference TRBV2 and TRBJ2-1, is EPEVTQTPSHQVTQMGQEVILRCVPISNHLYFYWYRQILGQKVEFLVSFYNNEISEKSEIFDDQFSVERPDGSNFTLKIRSTKLEDSAMYFCASTGPSRYNEQFFGPGTRLTVL.

V usage is TRBV5-1 and J usage is TRBJ2-6; the match to TRBD2 covers 15 bases. The CDR3 has 19 amino acids. Germline V gives CDR1 SGHRS, CDR2 YFSETQ. Losses at the gene ends were 2 bases for V and 2 bases for J; bases not matched to a gene: 5. CDR3: CASSFSWTSGRAGANVLTF. The DNA for the CDR3 is TGCGCCAGCAGCTTTTCTTGGACTAGCGGGAGGGCTGGGGCCAACGTCCTGACTTTC.

The chain combines TRBV2 with TRBJ2-5, with D possibly being TRBD2 (6 bases). Germline lookup yields CDR1 SNHLY and CDR2 FYNNEI. Trimming removed 6 bases at V and 4 bases at J, with 15 bases between. The CDR3 covers 14 residues. The CDR3 nucleotides are TGTGCCAGCAGCCCGATCCCCGGGGGAGAGACCCAGTACTTC. This codes for CASSPIPGGETQYF.

The chain is built from TRBV6-2 or TRBV6-3 and TRBJ2-2; the D gene is possibly TRBD2 (5 bases). Trimming took off 7 bases at V and 5 bases at J, with 26 bases between the two ends. This CDR3 is built from 18 residues. Germline CDR1 and CDR2: MNHEY and SVGEGT. CDR3 region: CASTRSQSGRSGTGELFF. As DNA, the CDR3 is TGTGCCAGCACTAGGAGTCAGAGCGGAAGGAGTGGGACCGGGGAGCTGTTTTTT.

This rearrangement joins TRBV25-1 to TRBJ1-2, with D perhaps matching TRBD1 (5 bases). Germline V lookup: CDR1 MGHDK, CDR2 SYGVNS. With 8 bases removed from V and 6 bases from J, the gap between germline ends came to 16 bases. The CDR3 totals 13 residues. The DNA for the CDR3 is TGTGCCAGCGGGGGGGAGACATGGAATGGCTACACCTTC. Its protein product is CASGGETWNGYTF.

The J gene is TRBJ1-1, the V gene TRBV6-2 or TRBV6-3; D may be TRBD1 (6 bases). The CDR3 is 17 amino acids. V was shortened by 2 bases and J by 0 bases, with 16 bases between the two germline ends. Germline CDR1 and CDR2: MNHEY and SVGEGT. CDR3 sequence: CASSYGDGGGLNTEAFF. In nucleotides, the CDR3 is TGTGCCAGCAGTTACGGTGACGGGGGGGGCTTGAACACTGAAGCTTTCTTT.

This clonotype occurred many times. The chain joins TRBV7-2 to TRBJ2-5; D is ambiguous. Germline V gene lookup returns CDR1 SGHTA and CDR2 FQGNSA. V lost 5 bases to trimming and J lost 2 bases, with 12 bases between them. CDR3 length equals 14 residues. Here the CDR3 DNA reads TGTGCCAGCAGCCCAGACGTCAATCAAGAGACCCAGTACTTC. Translation: CASSPDVNQETQYF. Variable domain in full (rest from reference TRBV7-2 and TRBJ2-5): GAGVSQSPSNKVTEKGKDVELRCDPISGHTALYWYRQSLGQGLEFLIYFQGNSAPDKSGLPSDRFSAERTGGSVSTLTIQRTQQEDSAVYLCASSPDVNQETQYFGPGTRLLVL.

The chain recombines TRBV28 with TRBJ2-1, with D possibly matching TRBD2 (6 bases). The CDR3 totals 15 residues. Trimming took off 10 bases at V and 6 bases at J, with 22 bases between the two ends. Per the germline V gene, CDR1 is MDHEN and CDR2 is SYDVKM. CDR3 protein: CATTVLTGAVNEQFF. For the CDR3, the DNA is TGTGCCACCACAGTCTTAACGGGAGCTGTCAATGAGCAGTTCTTC.

This rearrangement joins TRBV6-2 or TRBV6-3 to TRBJ2-7, with 9 positions matching TRBD1. Trimming took 4 bases from V and 3 from J; bases not matched to a gene: 7. Germline assignment: CDR1 MNHEY and CDR2 SVGEGT. The CDR3 is 15 amino acids. This CDR3 is CASSSTGTGHYEQYF. The CDR3 DNA is TGTGCCAGCAGTTCGACCGGGACAGGGCACTACGAGCAGTACTTC.

This clonotype has just a few counts. This chain joins TRBV2 and TRBJ2-1; a weak D match, TRBD2 (6 bases). The CDR3 spans 15 residues. V was cut by 3 bases and J by 5 bases, with 14 bases left in between. Germline values: CDR1 SNHLY, CDR2 FYNNEI. The CDR3 coding sequence is TGTGCCAGCAGTGACGGGCGGGGTCTCGACAATGAGCAGTTCTTC. This gives the protein CASSDGRGLDNEQFF.

The chain uses TRBV4-2 and TRBJ2-2; 10 nucleotides align to TRBD1. Germline CDR1 and CDR2: LGHNA and YNFKEQ. V lost 0 bases to trimming and J lost 4 bases; unmatched junction nucleotides: 8. This CDR3 spans 18 amino acids. CDR3 sequence: CASSQDLLGQGSTGELFF. The CDR3 nucleotides read TGTGCCAGCAGCCAAGATCTACTGGGACAGGGGAGCACCGGGGAGCTGTTTTTT.

This chain connects TRBV11-2 to TRBJ2-1, with 7 positions matching TRBD2. V trimming: 1 base; J trimming: 9 bases; junction bases outside the gene matches: 6. Germline lookup yields CDR1 SGHAT and CDR2 FQNNGV. This CDR3 spans 14 amino acids. In DNA form, the CDR3 reads TGTGCCAGCAGCTTAGTTTCGGGCGGGGGTGAGCAGTTCTTC. It translates to CASSLVSGGGEQFF.

The rearrangement links TRBV12-3 or TRBV12-4 to TRBJ2-7; D unclear. Trimming pared 6 bases from V and 6 bases from J, leaving 12 bases between. The CDR3 runs to 12 residues. The CDR3 region has the DNA TGTGCCAGCAGCACCCCCGTCGGCGAGCAGTACTTC. Encoded protein: CASSTPVGEQYF.

This clonotype was recorded at least ten times. An end of the junction does not agree with germline; a read error may underlie this. This chain links TRBV3-1 with TRBJ1-1, with D possibly TRBD1 on 6 matching bases. The CDR3 has 14 amino acids. Per germline, CDR1 LGHDT and CDR2 YNNKEL (reference sequence). CDR3 protein: CASSQEGGNTEAFF. CDR3 in DNA: TGCGCCAGCAGCCAAGAAGGGGGGAACACTGAAGCTTTCTTT.

The V gene is TRBV12-3 or TRBV12-4, the J gene TRBJ2-4; a weak D match, TRBD2 (5 bases). The CDR3 has 14 amino acids. V lost 8 bases and J 6 bases, leaving 17 bases between the germline ends. The CDR3 region is CASLKTSRGNIQYF. In nucleotides, the CDR3 is TGTGCCAGCCTCAAGACCAGTCGGGGAAACATTCAGTACTTC.

The genes are TRBV10-2 and TRBJ2-1; D could derive from TRBD1 or TRBD2 (5 bases each). The ends were cut back, 1 base at V and 8 bases at J, with 12 bases in the middle. The germline CDR1 and CDR2 sequences are WSHSY and SAAADI. The CDR3 extends over 14 amino acids. CDR3 nucleotides: TGCGCCAGCAGTGAGTTACGAGGGGACGATGAGCAGTTCTTC. Protein: CASSELRGDDEQFF.

Ten or more counts support this clonotype. J is TRBJ2-1 and V is TRBV20-1; no clear D gene. CDR3 length equals 15 residues. Germline values: CDR1 DFQATT, CDR2 SNEGSKA (reference sequence). V lost 0 bases and J 1 base, leaving 10 bases between the germline ends. DNA for the CDR3: TGCAGTGCTAGAGATCTCGACGGATCCTACAATGAGCAGTTCTTC. This sequence encodes CSARDLDGSYNEQFF.